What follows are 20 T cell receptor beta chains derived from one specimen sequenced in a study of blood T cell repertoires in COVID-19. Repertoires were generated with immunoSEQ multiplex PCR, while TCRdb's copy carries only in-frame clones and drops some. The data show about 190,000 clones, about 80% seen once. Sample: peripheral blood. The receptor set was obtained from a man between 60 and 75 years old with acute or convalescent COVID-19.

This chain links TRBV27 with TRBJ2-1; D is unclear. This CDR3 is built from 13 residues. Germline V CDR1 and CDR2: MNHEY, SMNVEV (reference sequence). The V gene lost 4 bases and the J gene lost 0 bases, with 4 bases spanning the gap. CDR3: CASSSGSYNEQFF. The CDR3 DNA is TGTGCCAGCAGTTCAGGCTCCTACAATGAGCAGTTCTTC.

CDR3 DNA: TGTGCCAGCAGCTTGGACGGGAATGGCTACACCTTC. It codes for CASSLDGNGYTF. This sequence joins TRBV5-4 and TRBJ1-2; D call uncertain. CDR1 is SGHNT, CDR2 YYREEE, per germline (reference sequence). The V end lost 0 bases, the J end lost 6 bases, and 6 bases lay between the germline ends. This CDR3 comprises 12 residues.

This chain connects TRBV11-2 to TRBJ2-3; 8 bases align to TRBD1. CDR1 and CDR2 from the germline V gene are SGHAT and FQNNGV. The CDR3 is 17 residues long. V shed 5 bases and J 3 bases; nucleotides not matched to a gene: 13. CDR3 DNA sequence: TGTGCCAGCAGCCCCCCCGGACAGGGTTTCTTAACAGATACGCAGTATTTT. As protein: CASSPPGQGFLTDTQYF.

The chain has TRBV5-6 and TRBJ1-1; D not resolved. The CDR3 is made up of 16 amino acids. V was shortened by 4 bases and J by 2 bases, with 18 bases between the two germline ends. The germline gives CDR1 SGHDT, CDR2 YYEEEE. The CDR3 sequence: CASSSLRVGRNTEAFF. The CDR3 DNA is TGTGCCAGCAGCAGTCTCCGTGTGGGCCGCAACACTGAAGCTTTCTTT.

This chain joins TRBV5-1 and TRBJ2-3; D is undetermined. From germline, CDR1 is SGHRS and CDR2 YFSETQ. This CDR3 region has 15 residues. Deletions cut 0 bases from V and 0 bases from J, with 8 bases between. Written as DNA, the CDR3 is TGCGCCAGCAGCTTGGTAGCATCTAGCACAGATACGCAGTATTTT. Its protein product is CASSLVASSTDTQYF.

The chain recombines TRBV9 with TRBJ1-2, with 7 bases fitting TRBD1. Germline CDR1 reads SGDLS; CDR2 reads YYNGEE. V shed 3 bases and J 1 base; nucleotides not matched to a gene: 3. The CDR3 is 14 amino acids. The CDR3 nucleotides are TGTGCCAGCAGCGAGGGACAGAGTAACTATGGCTACACCTTC. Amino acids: CASSEGQSNYGYTF.

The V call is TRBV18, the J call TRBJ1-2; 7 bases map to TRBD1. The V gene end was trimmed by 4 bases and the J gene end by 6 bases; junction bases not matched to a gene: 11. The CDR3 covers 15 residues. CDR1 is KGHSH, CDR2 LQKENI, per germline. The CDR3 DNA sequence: TGTGCCAGCTCACGTGATAACAGGGGATCGGATGGCTACACCTTC. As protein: CASSRDNRGSDGYTF.

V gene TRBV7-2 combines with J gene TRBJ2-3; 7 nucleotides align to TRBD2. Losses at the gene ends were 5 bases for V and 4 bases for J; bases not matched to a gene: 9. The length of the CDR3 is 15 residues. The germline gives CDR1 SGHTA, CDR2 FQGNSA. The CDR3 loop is CASSLRDYPSDTQYF. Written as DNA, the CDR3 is TGTGCCAGCAGCCTCCGGGACTATCCCTCAGATACGCAGTATTTT.

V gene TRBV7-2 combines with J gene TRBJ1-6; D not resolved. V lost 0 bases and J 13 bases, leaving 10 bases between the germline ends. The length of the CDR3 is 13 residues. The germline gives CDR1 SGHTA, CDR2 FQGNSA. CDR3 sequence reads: CASSLAWAMPLHF. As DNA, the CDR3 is TGTGCCAGCAGCTTAGCATGGGCCATGCCCCTCCACTTT.

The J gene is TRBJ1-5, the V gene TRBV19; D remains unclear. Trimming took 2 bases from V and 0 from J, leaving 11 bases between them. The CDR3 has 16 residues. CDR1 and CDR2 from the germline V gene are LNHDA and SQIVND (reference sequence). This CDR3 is CASSISRQPSNQPQHF. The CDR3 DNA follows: TGTGCCAGTAGTATATCGCGGCAGCCTAGCAATCAGCCCCAGCATTTT.

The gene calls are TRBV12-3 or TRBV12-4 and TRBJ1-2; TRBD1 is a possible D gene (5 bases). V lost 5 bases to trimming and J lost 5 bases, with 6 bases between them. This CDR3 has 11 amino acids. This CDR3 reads CASSAGYGYTF. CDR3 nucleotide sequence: TGTGCCAGCAGTGCAGGGTATGGCTACACCTTC.

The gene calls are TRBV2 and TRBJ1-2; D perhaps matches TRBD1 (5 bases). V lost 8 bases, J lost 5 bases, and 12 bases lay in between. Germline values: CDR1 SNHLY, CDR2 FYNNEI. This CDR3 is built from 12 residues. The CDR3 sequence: CASSRVGYGYTF. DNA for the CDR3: TGTGCCAGCTCCAGGGTAGGATATGGCTACACCTTC. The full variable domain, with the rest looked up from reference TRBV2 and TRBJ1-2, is EPEVTQTPSHQVTQMGQEVILRCVPISNHLYFYWYRQILGQKVEFLVSFYNNEISEKSEIFDDQFSVERPDGSNFTLKIRSTKLEDSAMYFCASSRVGYGYTFGSGTRLTVV.

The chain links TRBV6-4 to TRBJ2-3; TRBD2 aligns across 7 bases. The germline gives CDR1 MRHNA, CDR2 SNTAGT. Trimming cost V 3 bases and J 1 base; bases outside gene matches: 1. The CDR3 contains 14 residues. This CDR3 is CASSEGGGTDTQYF. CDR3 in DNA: TGTGCCAGCAGTGAGGGGGGGGGCACAGATACGCAGTATTTT.

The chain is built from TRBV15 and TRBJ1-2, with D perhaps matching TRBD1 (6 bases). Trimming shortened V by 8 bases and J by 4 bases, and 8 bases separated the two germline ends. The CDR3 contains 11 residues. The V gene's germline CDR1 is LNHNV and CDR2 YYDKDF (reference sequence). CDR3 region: CATGGRYGYTF. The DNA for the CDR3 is TGTGCCACCGGGGGCCGCTATGGCTACACCTTC.

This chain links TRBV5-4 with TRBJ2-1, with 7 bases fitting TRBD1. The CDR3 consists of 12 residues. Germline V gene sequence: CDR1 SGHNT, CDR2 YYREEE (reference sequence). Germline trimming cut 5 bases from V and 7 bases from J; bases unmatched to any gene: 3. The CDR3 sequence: CASRQGENEQFF. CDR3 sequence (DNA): TGTGCCAGCAGGCAGGGGGAGAATGAGCAGTTCTTC. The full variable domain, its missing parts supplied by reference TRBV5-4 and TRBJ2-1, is ETGVTQSPTHLIKTRGQQVTLRCSSQSGHNTVSWYQQALGQGPQFIFQYYREEENGRGNFPPRFSGLQFPNYSSELNVNALELDDSALYLCASRQGENEQFFGPGTRLTVL.

CDR3 nucleotides: TGTGCCAGCAGCTTAGGGCAGGCTGGACACTACGAGCAGTACTTC. This codes for CASSLGQAGHYEQYF. The chain employs TRBV7-7 and TRBJ2-7, with a tentative D call TRBD1 (5 bases). V lost 1 base to trimming and J lost 3 bases, with 13 bases between them. The CDR3 runs to 15 residues. Germline V CDR1 and CDR2: SSHAT, FNYEAQ (reference sequence). Looking up the rest from reference TRBV7-7 and TRBJ2-7 gives the full variable domain: GAGVSQSPRYKVTKRGQDVTLRCDPISSHATLYWYQQALGQGPEFLTYFNYEAQPDKSGLPSDRFSAERPEGSISTLTIQRTEQRDSAMYRCASSLGQAGHYEQYFGPGTRLTVT.

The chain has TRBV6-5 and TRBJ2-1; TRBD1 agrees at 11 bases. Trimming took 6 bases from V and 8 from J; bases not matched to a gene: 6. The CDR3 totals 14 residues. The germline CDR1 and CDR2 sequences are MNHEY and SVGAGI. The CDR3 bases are TGTGCCAGCAGGGGACAGGGGGGGGTCTATGAGCAGTTCTTC. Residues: CASRGQGGVYEQFF.

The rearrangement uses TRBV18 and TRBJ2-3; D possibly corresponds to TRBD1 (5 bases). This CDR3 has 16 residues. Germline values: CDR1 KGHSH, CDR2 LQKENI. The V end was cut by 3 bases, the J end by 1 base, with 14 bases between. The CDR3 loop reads CASSPRQTRRTDTQYF. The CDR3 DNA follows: TGTGCCAGCTCACCCCGACAGACTCGGCGCACAGATACGCAGTATTTT.

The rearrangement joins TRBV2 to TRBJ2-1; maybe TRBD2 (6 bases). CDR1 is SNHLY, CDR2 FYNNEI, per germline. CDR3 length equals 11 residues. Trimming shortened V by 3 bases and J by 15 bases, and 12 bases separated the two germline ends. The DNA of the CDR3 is TGTGCCAGCAGTGAGGAGACTAGAGGGTTCTTC. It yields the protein CASSEETRGFF.

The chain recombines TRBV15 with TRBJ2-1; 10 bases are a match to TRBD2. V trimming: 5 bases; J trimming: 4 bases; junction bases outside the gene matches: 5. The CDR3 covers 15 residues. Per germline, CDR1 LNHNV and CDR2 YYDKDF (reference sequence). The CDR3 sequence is CATSWGTSAYNEQFF. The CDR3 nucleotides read TGTGCCACCAGCTGGGGGACTAGCGCTTACAATGAGCAGTTCTTC.